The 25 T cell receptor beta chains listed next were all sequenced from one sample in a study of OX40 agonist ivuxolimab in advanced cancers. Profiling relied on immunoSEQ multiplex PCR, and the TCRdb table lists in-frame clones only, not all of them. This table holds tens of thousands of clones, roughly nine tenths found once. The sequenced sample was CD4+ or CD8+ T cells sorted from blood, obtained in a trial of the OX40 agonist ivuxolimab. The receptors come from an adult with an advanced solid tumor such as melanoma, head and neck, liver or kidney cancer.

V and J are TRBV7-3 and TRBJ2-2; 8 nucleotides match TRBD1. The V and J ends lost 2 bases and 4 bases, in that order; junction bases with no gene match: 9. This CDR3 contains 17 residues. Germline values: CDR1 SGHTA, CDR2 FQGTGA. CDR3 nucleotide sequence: TGTGCCAGCAGCTTATACGGTCCGACAGGGGCCACCGGGGAGCTGTTTTTT. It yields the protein CASSLYGPTGATGELFF.

CDR3 in amino acids: CASSVWGTGGELFF. The CDR3 region has the DNA TGTGCCAGCAGCGTTTGGGGTACGGGCGGGGAGCTGTTTTTT. The chain has TRBV9 and TRBJ2-2, with D unresolved. Looked up from germline, CDR1 is SGDLS and CDR2 is YYNGEE. V was pared by 2 bases and J by 7 bases, with 12 bases between. The CDR3 is made up of 14 amino acids.

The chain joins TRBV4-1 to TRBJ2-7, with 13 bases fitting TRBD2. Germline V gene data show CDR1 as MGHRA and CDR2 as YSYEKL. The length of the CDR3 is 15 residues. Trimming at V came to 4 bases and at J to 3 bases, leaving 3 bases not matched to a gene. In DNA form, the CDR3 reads TGCGCCAGCAGCCTCAGGACTAGCGGGAGCTACGAGCAGTACTTC. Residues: CASSLRTSGSYEQYF.

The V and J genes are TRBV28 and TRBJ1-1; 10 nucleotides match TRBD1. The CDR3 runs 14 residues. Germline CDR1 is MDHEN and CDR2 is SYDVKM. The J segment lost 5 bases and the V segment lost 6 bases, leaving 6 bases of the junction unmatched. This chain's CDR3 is CASRRDRGETEAFF. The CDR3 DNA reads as TGTGCCAGCAGAAGGGACAGGGGAGAAACTGAAGCTTTCTTT.

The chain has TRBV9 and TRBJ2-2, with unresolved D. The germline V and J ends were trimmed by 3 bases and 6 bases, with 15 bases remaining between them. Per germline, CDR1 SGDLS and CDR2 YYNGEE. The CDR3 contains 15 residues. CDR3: CASSAPGLRPGELFF. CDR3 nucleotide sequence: TGTGCCAGCAGCGCCCCCGGGCTGCGGCCCGGGGAGCTGTTTTTT.

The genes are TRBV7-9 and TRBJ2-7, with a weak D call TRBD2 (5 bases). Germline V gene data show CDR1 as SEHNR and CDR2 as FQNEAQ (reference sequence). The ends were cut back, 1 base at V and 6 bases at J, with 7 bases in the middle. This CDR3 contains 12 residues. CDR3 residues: CASSLGGIEQYF. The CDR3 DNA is TGTGCCAGCAGCTTAGGAGGGATCGAGCAGTACTTC.

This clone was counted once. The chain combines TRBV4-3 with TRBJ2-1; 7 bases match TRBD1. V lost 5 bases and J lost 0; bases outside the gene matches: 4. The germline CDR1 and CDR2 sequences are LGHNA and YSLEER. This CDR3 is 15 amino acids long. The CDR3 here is CASSWTGSSYNEQFF. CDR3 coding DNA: TGCGCCAGCAGCTGGACAGGTTCCTCCTACAATGAGCAGTTCTTC.

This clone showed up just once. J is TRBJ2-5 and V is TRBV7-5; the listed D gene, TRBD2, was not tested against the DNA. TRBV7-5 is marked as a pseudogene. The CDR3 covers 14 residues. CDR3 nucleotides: TGTGCCAGAAGCTTAAGCGGCGGTCAAGAGACCCAGTACTTC. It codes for CARSLSGGQETQYF.

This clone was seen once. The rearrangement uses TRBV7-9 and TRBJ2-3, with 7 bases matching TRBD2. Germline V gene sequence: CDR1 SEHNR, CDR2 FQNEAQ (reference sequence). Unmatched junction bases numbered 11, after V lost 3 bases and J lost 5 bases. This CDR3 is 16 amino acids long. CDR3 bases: TGTGCCAGCAGCTTTGGGTACCGGGAGGTATTAGATACGCAGTATTTT. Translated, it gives CASSFGYREVLDTQYF. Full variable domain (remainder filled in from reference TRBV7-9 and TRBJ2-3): DTGVSQNPRHKITKRGQNVTFRCDPISEHNRLYWYRQTLGQGPEFLTYFQNEAQLEKSRLLSDRFSAERPKGSFSTLEIQRTEQGDSAMYLCASSFGYREVLDTQYFGPGTRLTVL.

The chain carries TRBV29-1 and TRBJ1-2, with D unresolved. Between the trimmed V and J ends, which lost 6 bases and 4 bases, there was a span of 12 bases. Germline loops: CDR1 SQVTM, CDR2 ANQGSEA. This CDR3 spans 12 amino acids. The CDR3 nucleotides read TGCAGCGTCGGGTCGGTCAGCTATGGCTACACCTTC. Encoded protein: CSVGSVSYGYTF.

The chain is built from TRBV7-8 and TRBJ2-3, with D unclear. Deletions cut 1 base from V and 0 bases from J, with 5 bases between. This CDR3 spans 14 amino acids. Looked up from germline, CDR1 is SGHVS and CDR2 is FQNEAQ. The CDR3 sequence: CASSLGLSTDTQYF. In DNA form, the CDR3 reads TGTGCCAGCAGCTTAGGTCTTAGCACAGATACGCAGTATTTT. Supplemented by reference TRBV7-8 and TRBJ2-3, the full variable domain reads GAGVSQSPRYKVAKRGQDVALRCDPISGHVSLFWYQQALGQGPEFLTYFQNEAQLDKSGLPSDRFFAERPEGSVSTLKIQRTQQEDSAVYLCASSLGLSTDTQYFGPGTRLTVL.

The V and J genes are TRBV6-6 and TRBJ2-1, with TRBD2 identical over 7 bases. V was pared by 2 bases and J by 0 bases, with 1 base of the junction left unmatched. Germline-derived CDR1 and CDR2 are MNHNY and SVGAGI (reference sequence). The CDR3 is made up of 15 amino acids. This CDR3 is CASSYVAGSYNEQFF. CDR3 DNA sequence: TGTGCCAGCAGTTACGTAGCGGGCTCCTACAATGAGCAGTTCTTC.

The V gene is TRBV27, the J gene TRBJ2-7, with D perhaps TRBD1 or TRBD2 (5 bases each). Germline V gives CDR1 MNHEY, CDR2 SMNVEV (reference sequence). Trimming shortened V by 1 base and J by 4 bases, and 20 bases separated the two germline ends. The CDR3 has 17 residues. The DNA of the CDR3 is TGTGCCAGCAGTTTATTGCACGAAACGGGACGACCTTACGAGCAGTACTTC. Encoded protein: CASSLLHETGRPYEQYF.

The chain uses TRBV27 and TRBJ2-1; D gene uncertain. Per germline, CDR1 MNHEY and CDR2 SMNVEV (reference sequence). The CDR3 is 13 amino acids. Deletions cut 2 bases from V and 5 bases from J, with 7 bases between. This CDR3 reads CASSLSRNNEQFF. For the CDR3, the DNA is TGTGCCAGCAGTTTAAGTAGGAACAATGAGCAGTTCTTC.

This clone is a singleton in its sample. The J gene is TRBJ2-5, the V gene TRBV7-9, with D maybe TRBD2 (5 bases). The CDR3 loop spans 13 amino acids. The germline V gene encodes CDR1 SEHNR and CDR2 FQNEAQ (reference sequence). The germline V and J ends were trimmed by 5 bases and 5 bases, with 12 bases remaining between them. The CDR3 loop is CASSPVRVETQYF. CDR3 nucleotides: TGTGCCAGCAGCCCCGTGAGGGTCGAGACCCAGTACTTC.

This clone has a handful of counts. Here the CDR3 DNA reads TGTGCCAGCAGAGCTCCCGGGACTTCCAATGAGCAGTTCTTC. This translates into CASRAPGTSNEQFF. The chain employs TRBV7-9 and TRBJ2-1, with a tentative D call TRBD2 (6 bases). This CDR3 contains 14 residues. Germline loops: CDR1 SEHNR, CDR2 FQNEAQ (reference sequence). V was shortened by 6 bases and J by 6 bases, with 15 bases between the two germline ends.

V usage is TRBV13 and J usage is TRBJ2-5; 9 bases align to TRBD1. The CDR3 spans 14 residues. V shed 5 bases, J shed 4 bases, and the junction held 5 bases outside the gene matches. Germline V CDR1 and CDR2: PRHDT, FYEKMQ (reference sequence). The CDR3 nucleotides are TGTGCCAGCAGCAACGGGACAGGGCGAGAGACCCAGTACTTC. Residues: CASSNGTGRETQYF. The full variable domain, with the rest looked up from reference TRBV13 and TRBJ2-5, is AAGVIQSPRHLIKEKRETATLKCYPIPRHDTVYWYQQGPGQDPQFLISFYEKMQSDKGSIPDRFSAQQFSDYHSELNMSSLELGDSALYFCASSNGTGRETQYFGPGTRLLVL.

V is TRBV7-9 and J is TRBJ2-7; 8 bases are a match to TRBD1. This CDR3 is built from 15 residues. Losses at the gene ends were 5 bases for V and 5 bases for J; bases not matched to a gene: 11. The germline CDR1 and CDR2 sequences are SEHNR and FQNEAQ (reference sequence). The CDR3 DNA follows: TGTGCCAGCAGCGACCGGACAGGGCTGATGGACGAGCAGTACTTC. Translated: CASSDRTGLMDEQYF.

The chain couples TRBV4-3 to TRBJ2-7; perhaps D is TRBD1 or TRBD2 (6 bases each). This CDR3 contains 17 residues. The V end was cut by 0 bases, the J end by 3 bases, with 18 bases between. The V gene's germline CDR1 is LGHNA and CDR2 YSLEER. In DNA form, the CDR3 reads TGCGCCAGCAGCCAAGACTTCGGGGGCCTACATGTCTACGAGCAGTACTTC. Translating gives CASSQDFGGLHVYEQYF.

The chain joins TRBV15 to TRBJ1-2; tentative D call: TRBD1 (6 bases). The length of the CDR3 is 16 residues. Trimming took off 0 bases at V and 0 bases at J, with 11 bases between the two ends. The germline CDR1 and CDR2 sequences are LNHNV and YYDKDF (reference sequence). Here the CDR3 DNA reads TGTGCCACCAGCAGAGAAAGACAGGAGGCTAACTATGGCTACACCTTC. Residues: CATSRERQEANYGYTF.

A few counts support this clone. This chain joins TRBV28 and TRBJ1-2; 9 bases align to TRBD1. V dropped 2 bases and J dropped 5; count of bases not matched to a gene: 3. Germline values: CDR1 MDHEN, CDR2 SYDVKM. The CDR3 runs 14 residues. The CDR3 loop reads CASSLGQGLYGYTF. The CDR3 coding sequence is TGTGCCAGCAGTTTAGGACAGGGGCTTTATGGCTACACCTTC.

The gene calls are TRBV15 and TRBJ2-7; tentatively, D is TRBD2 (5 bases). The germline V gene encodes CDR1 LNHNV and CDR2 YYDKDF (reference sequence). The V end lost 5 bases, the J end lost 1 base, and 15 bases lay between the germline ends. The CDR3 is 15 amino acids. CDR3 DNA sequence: TGTGCCACCAGCGGCGGCCGGGGTCTGTCCTACGAGCAGTACTTC. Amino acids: CATSGGRGLSYEQYF.

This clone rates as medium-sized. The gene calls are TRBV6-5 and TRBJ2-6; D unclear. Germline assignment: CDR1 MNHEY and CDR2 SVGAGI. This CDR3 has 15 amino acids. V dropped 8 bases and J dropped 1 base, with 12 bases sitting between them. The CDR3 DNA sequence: TGTGCCAGCGGCGACGGATTTTCTGGGGCCAACGTCCTGACTTTC. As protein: CASGDGFSGANVLTF.

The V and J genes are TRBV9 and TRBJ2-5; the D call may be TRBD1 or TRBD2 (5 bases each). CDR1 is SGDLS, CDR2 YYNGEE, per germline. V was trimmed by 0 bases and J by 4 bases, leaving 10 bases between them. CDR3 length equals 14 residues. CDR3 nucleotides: TGTGCCAGCAGCGTAGAGGGGAGCTTAGAGACCCAGTACTTC. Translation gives CASSVEGSLETQYF.

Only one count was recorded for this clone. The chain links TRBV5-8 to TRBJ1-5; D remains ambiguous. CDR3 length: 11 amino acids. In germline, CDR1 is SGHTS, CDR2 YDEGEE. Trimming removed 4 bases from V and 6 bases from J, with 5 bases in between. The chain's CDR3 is CASSLGQPQHF. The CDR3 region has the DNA TGTGCCAGCAGCCTTGGTCAGCCCCAGCATTTT. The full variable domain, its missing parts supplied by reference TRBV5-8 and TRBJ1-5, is EAGVTQSPTHLIKTRGQQATLRCSPISGHTSVYWYQQALGLGLQFLLWYDEGEERNRGNFPPRFSGRQFPNYSSELNVNALELEDSALYLCASSLGQPQHFGDGTRLSIL.